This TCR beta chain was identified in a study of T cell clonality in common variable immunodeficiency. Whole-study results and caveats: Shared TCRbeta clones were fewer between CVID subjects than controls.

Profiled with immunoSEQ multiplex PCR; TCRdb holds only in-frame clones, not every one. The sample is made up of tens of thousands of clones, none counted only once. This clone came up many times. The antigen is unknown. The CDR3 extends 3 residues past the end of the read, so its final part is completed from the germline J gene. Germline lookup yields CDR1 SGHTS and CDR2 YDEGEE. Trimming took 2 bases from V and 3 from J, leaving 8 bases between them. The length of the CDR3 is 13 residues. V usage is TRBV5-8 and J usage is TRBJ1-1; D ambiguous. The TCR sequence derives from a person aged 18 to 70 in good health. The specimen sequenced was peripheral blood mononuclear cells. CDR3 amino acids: CASSLTEDTEAFF. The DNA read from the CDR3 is TGTGCCAGCAGCTTAACAGAGGACACTGAA.